Below are 32 T cell receptor beta chains sequenced from a single sample in a study of blood T cell repertoires in COVID-19. The table came from immunoSEQ multiplex PCR; TCRdb's copy has only in-frame clones and leaves some out. This table holds some 220,000 clones, roughly 85% found once. The sample consisted of peripheral blood. Every receptor here comes from a woman in her 70s with COVID-19, enrolled during active disease.

The chain has TRBV7-9 and TRBJ1-5; 12 bases fit TRBD1. Germline lookup yields CDR1 SEHNR and CDR2 FQNEAQ (reference sequence). The junction had 11 bases not matched to a gene; V was cut back by 5 bases and J by 6 bases. This CDR3 has 17 amino acids. CDR3 nucleotide sequence: TGTGCCAGCAGCGCTAGAGGGGGACAGGGGGCGGCTCAGCCCCAGCATTTT. Its protein product is CASSARGGQGAAQPQHF.

In its sample, this clone was seen a few times. The V gene is TRBV6-2 or TRBV6-3, the J gene TRBJ1-1; 9 nucleotides match TRBD1. The CDR3 spans 15 residues. Germline V gene data show CDR1 as MNHEY and CDR2 as SVGEGT. V lost 5 bases to trimming and J lost 2 bases; unmatched junction nucleotides: 6. DNA of the CDR3: TGTGCCAGCAGTCTCGACAGGGGGATTAACACTGAAGCTTTCTTT. This sequence encodes CASSLDRGINTEAFF.

This rearrangement joins TRBV4-1 to TRBJ1-1; possible D gene TRBD1, 6 bases. CDR1 MGHRA and CDR2 YSYEKL come from the germline V gene. The germline V and J ends were trimmed by 5 bases and 3 bases, with 16 bases remaining between them. CDR3 length: 15 amino acids. The DNA for the CDR3 is TGCGCCAGCAGCGCGCAACAGGGTTTGCACACTGAAGCTTTCTTT. This codes for CASSAQQGLHTEAFF.

V gene TRBV5-1 combines with J gene TRBJ1-5, with a tentative D call TRBD1 (5 bases). Germline V CDR1 and CDR2: SGHRS, YFSETQ. Between the trimmed V and J ends, which lost 0 bases and 0 bases, there was a span of 7 bases. The CDR3 sequence is 15 residues long. CDR3 sequence reads: CASSLGTNSNQPQHF. The DNA for the CDR3 is TGCGCCAGCAGCTTGGGGACAAATAGCAATCAGCCCCAGCATTTT.

J is TRBJ2-1 and V is TRBV19, with 13 bases fitting TRBD2. The V gene's germline CDR1 is LNHDA and CDR2 SQIVND (reference sequence). This CDR3 spans 21 amino acids. The V and J ends lost 0 bases and 2 bases, in that order; junction bases with no gene match: 13. CDR3: CASSIDGTGGLAGTPYNEQFF. Written as DNA, the CDR3 is TGTGCCAGTAGTATAGACGGGACAGGGGGACTAGCGGGGACCCCCTACAATGAGCAGTTCTTC. The full variable domain, rest sourced from reference TRBV19 and TRBJ2-1, is DGGITQSPKYLFRKEGQNVTLSCEQNLNHDAMYWYRQDPGQGLRLIYYSQIVNDFQKGDIAEGYSVSREKKESFPLTVTSAQKNPTAFYLCASSIDGTGGLAGTPYNEQFFGPGTRLTVL.

The chain links TRBV11-3 to TRBJ1-1; D is perhaps TRBD1 (5 bases). Germline V gives CDR1 SGHNT, CDR2 YENEEA. V lost 2 bases and J 3 bases, leaving 16 bases between the germline ends. This CDR3 is built from 16 residues. The CDR3 sequence is CASSLQGFGEDTEAFF. The CDR3 DNA reads as TGTGCCAGCAGCTTACAGGGTTTTGGAGAGGACACTGAAGCTTTCTTT.

The rearrangement uses TRBV29-1 and TRBJ1-4; the match to TRBD1 covers 10 bases. The V segment lost 5 bases and the J segment 7 bases; nucleotides outside the gene matches: 4. Germline V CDR1 and CDR2: SQVTM, ANQGSEA. The CDR3 consists of 13 residues. This CDR3 reads CSVLRDRGEKLFF. CDR3 nucleotide sequence: TGCAGCGTTCTACGGGACAGGGGTGAAAAACTGTTTTTT.

This clone showed up just once. This chain joins TRBV19 and TRBJ2-1, with 14 bases matching TRBD2. This CDR3 contains 19 residues. The V gene's germline CDR1 is LNHDA and CDR2 SQIVND (reference sequence). Trimming removed 5 bases from V and 6 bases from J; junction bases left unmatched: 15. CDR3 sequence (DNA): TGTGCCAGTAGTCCCTTTTCGGGACTAGCGGGAGTTGTAATCAATGAGCAGTTCTTC. This encodes CASSPFSGLAGVVINEQFF.

V usage is TRBV6-4 and J usage is TRBJ2-2, with a weak D call TRBD1 (6 bases). The V gene lost 6 bases and the J gene lost 6 bases, with 20 bases spanning the gap. The CDR3 has 16 amino acids. In germline, CDR1 is MRHNA, CDR2 SNTAGT. CDR3 in DNA: TGTGCCAGCAGCAAATCCACAGGGCAGGTGTCCGGGGAGCTGTTTTTT. Its translation is CASSKSTGQVSGELFF.

This clone was observed a few times. The chain carries TRBV7-2 and TRBJ2-7; TRBD1 matches at 8 bases. Germline V gene lookup returns CDR1 SGHTA and CDR2 FQGNSA. This CDR3 comprises 15 residues. Germline trimming cut 5 bases from V and 5 bases from J; bases unmatched to any gene: 11. CDR3 sequence: CASSNGQGYANEQYF. Here the CDR3 DNA reads TGTGCCAGCAGCAACGGACAGGGATACGCCAACGAGCAGTACTTC.

The CDR3 DNA reads TGCGCCAGCAGCTCAGAGGCCTCCTCAAGAATGCCGTTCTTC. It translates to CASSSEASSRMPFF. The rearrangement joins TRBV5-1 to TRBJ2-1; D gene ambiguous. The CDR3 runs 14 residues. Germline V gene data show CDR1 as SGHRS and CDR2 as YFSETQ. The V and J ends lost 3 bases and 15 bases respectively, with 22 bases between them.

This clone was observed a handful of times. The chain recombines TRBV11-2 with TRBJ2-4; 9 positions match TRBD1. Germline V gene sequence: CDR1 SGHAT, CDR2 FQNNGV. V shed 5 bases, J shed 8 bases, and the junction held 13 bases outside the gene matches. This CDR3 is built from 16 residues. The CDR3 sequence is CASSPLARQGEYIQYF. DNA of the CDR3: TGTGCCAGCAGCCCGCTAGCCCGACAGGGGGAATACATTCAGTACTTC.

This clone was detected a few times. J is TRBJ1-2 and V is TRBV29-1, with D possibly matching TRBD1 (6 bases). Germline values: CDR1 SQVTM, CDR2 ANQGSEA. The CDR3 length is 13 residues. The V end was cut by 4 bases, the J end by 4 bases, with 13 bases between. DNA of the CDR3: TGCAGCGTTGGGGGGACAACAAGCTATGGCTACACCTTC. This sequence encodes CSVGGTTSYGYTF.

In its sample, this clone was seen a few times. The chain recombines TRBV7-2 with TRBJ1-4; tentative D call: TRBD1 (5 bases). Trimming removed 3 bases from V and 8 bases from J, with 19 bases in between. The V gene's germline CDR1 is SGHTA and CDR2 FQGNSA. This CDR3 region has 16 residues. CDR3 nucleotides: TGTGCCAGCAGCTTCAGCCCCGGGGGAGGCGGAGAAAAACTGTTTTTT. Its protein is CASSFSPGGGGEKLFF.

The chain carries TRBV5-1 and TRBJ1-3; TRBD1 is a possible D gene (6 bases). Germline values: CDR1 SGHRS, CDR2 YFSETQ. This CDR3 contains 16 residues. V was pared by 0 bases and J by 3 bases, with 13 bases between. The CDR3: CASSLAGAGYGNTIYF. DNA of the CDR3: TGCGCCAGCAGCTTGGCAGGGGCTGGGTATGGAAACACCATATATTTT.

In this sample, this clone turned up once. The chain is built from TRBV3-1 (or the pseudogene TRBV3-2) and TRBJ2-3; 8 positions match TRBD2. The CDR3 runs to 17 residues. V lost 4 bases and J lost 4; bases outside the gene matches: 13. CDR1 and CDR2 (germline): LGHDT, YNNKEL (reference sequence). The CDR3: CASSPIRGGVLPDTQYF. In nucleotides, the CDR3 is TGTGCCAGCAGCCCGATACGGGGGGGCGTTTTGCCAGATACGCAGTATTTT.

The V gene is TRBV18, the J gene TRBJ1-1; no clear D gene. The CDR3 covers 14 residues. Trimming left V 3 bases short and J 3 bases short, with 11 bases between. Per germline, CDR1 KGHSH and CDR2 LQKENI. CDR3 in amino acids: CASSPRNGDTEAFF. In DNA form, the CDR3 reads TGTGCCAGCTCACCTCGGAACGGGGACACTGAAGCTTTCTTT.

V usage is TRBV6-5 and J usage is TRBJ1-2; TRBD1 agrees at 8 bases. Germline V gene lookup returns CDR1 MNHEY and CDR2 SVGAGI. Losses at the gene ends were 4 bases for V and 2 bases for J; bases not matched to a gene: 6. This CDR3 contains 15 residues. CDR3 sequence: CASSLGQGLNYGYTF. The CDR3 DNA follows: TGTGCCAGCAGTTTAGGACAGGGCCTCAACTATGGCTACACCTTC.

This clone was observed a single time. The J gene is TRBJ2-1, the V gene TRBV7-3; 9 bases are shared with TRBD2. The CDR3 is 18 amino acids. CDR1 and CDR2 from the germline V gene are SGHTA and FQGTGA. The trim removed 0 bases at V and 0 bases at J, leaving 6 bases unmatched. As DNA, the CDR3 is TGTGCCAGCAGCTTAACTAGCGGGGGCCGAAGCTCCTACAATGAGCAGTTCTTC. It codes for CASSLTSGGRSSYNEQFF.

The chain employs TRBV15 and TRBJ1-4, with D unresolved. Trimming shortened V by 2 bases and J by 1 base, and 14 bases separated the two germline ends. CDR1 LNHNV and CDR2 YYDKDF come from the germline V gene (reference sequence). The CDR3 loop spans 17 amino acids. The CDR3, as DNA: TGTGCCACCAGCAGATATCGACTTCCTCAAACTAATGAAAAACTGTTTTTT. It specifies CATSRYRLPQTNEKLFF.

The chain joins TRBV13 to TRBJ2-2; 8 bases are a match to TRBD2. Germline trimming cut 5 bases from V and 3 bases from J; bases unmatched to any gene: 8. The CDR3 is 16 residues long. Looked up from germline, CDR1 is PRHDT and CDR2 is FYEKMQ (reference sequence). The CDR3 region is CASSHRGLGDTGELFF. CDR3 sequence (DNA): TGTGCCAGCAGCCACCGGGGACTAGGGGACACCGGGGAGCTGTTTTTT. Together with reference TRBV13 and TRBJ2-2, the CDR3 gives the full variable domain: AAGVIQSPRHLIKEKRETATLKCYPIPRHDTVYWYQQGPGQDPQFLISFYEKMQSDKGSIPDRFSAQQFSDYHSELNMSSLELGDSALYFCASSHRGLGDTGELFFGEGSRLTVL.

In DNA form, the CDR3 reads TGTGCCAGCAGCCTCAACACGGGTAATGAGCAGTTCTTC. Its translation: CASSLNTGNEQFF. V is TRBV5-4 and J is TRBJ2-1; D not resolved. CDR1 and CDR2 from the germline V gene are SGHNT and YYREEE (reference sequence). V dropped 4 bases and J dropped 7 bases, with 12 bases sitting between them. The CDR3 length is 13 residues.

The J gene is TRBJ2-5, the V gene TRBV4-2; 8 bases match TRBD2. The CDR3 is 16 residues long. Looked up from germline, CDR1 is LGHNA and CDR2 is YNFKEQ. Unmatched junction bases numbered 13, after V lost 4 bases and J lost 6 bases. CDR3 sequence: CASSLGGSREEKTQYF. The CDR3 DNA reads as TGTGCCAGCAGCCTCGGCGGTTCGCGGGAGGAAAAGACCCAGTACTTC.

This clone was recorded only once. The chain carries TRBV9 and TRBJ2-2, with 11 positions matching TRBD2. This CDR3 has 15 amino acids. V gave up 3 bases and J gave up 4 bases; unmatched junction bases: 2. From germline, CDR1 is SGDLS and CDR2 YYNGEE. CDR3: CASSGSGRATGELFF. The CDR3 nucleotides read TGTGCCAGCAGCGGTAGCGGGAGGGCCACCGGGGAGCTGTTTTTT. The full variable domain, completed using reference TRBV9 and TRBJ2-2, is DSGVTQTPKHLITATGQRVTLRCSPRSGDLSVYWYQQSLDQGLQFLIQYYNGEERAKGNILERFSAQQFPDLHSELNLSSLELGDSALYFCASSGSGRATGELFFGEGSRLTVL.

The J gene is TRBJ2-7, the V gene TRBV18; TRBD2 matches 7 bases. The CDR3 is 14 amino acids. CDR1 is KGHSH, CDR2 LQKENI, per germline. V trimming: 4 bases; J trimming: 7 bases; junction bases outside the gene matches: 10. In DNA form, the CDR3 reads TGTGCCAGCTCACTCACCGGGACTACCTGGGAGCAGTACTTC. It translates to CASSLTGTTWEQYF.

The rearrangement joins TRBV2 to TRBJ1-1; D might be TRBD1 (5 bases). Between the trimmed V and J ends, which lost 8 bases and 2 bases, there was a span of 15 bases. CDR1 is SNHLY and CDR2 is FYNNEI in the germline V gene. There are 14 residues in the CDR3. DNA for the CDR3: TGTGCCAGCCGGGTCCGGACACTAAACACTGAAGCTTTCTTT. Amino acid sequence: CASRVRTLNTEAFF.

CDR3 DNA sequence: TGTGCCAGTAGTATCTTGGACACAAATCAGCCCCAGCATTTT. Residues: CASSILDTNQPQHF. The chain combines TRBV19 with TRBJ1-5; TRBD1 might be the D (5 bases). The CDR3 has 14 residues. Per germline, CDR1 LNHDA and CDR2 SQIVND (reference sequence). V gave up 3 bases and J gave up 4 bases, with 10 bases separating them. Complete variable domain (other parts from reference TRBV19 and TRBJ1-5): DGGITQSPKYLFRKEGQNVTLSCEQNLNHDAMYWYRQDPGQGLRLIYYSQIVNDFQKGDIAEGYSVSREKKESFPLTVTSAQKNPTAFYLCASSILDTNQPQHFGDGTRLSIL.

This clone was counted a few times. This chain joins TRBV10-3 and TRBJ1-6, with D possibly being TRBD1 (6 bases). CDR1 and CDR2 from the germline V gene are ENHRY and SYGVKD. CDR3 length: 14 amino acids. Trimming shortened V by 6 bases and J by 7 bases, and 13 bases separated the two germline ends. CDR3 coding DNA: TGTGCCATCAGGGCGGACAGTAGGAATTCACCCCTCCACTTT. This codes for CAIRADSRNSPLHF.

The rearrangement joins TRBV29-1 to TRBJ2-7; possible D gene TRBD2, 5 bases. V lost 4 bases and J 0 bases, leaving 10 bases between the germline ends. The CDR3 spans 13 residues. Germline-derived CDR1 and CDR2 are SQVTM and ANQGSEA. Here the CDR3 reads CSVVRAGSYEQYF. CDR3 DNA: TGCAGCGTTGTTAGGGCGGGCTCCTACGAGCAGTACTTC.

This clone was recorded once. The V and J genes are TRBV5-1 and TRBJ2-2; TRBD2 might be the D (6 bases). Germline CDR1 reads SGHRS; CDR2 reads YFSETQ. This CDR3 is built from 16 residues. V was trimmed by 2 bases and J by 0 bases, leaving 11 bases between them. The CDR3 bases are TGCGCCAGCAGCTTTCTTGCGGGGACGAACACCGGGGAGCTGTTTTTT. It is translated as CASSFLAGTNTGELFF.

This sequence joins TRBV21-1 and TRBJ1-4. TRBV21-1 is labeled a pseudogene. The CDR3 covers 15 residues. The CDR3 region has the DNA TGTGCCAGCAGCAACGCCGCGGGGGTTCGCGAAAAACTGTTTTTT. This encodes CASSNAAGVREKLFF.

The genes are TRBV4-3 and TRBJ2-3, with D unclear. V was cut by 1 base and J by 4 bases, with 6 bases left in between. CDR3 length: 13 amino acids. Germline CDR1 and CDR2: LGHNA and YSLEER. The CDR3 DNA is TGCGCCAGCAGCCAAGCTCCGGCAGATACGCAGTATTTT. This translates into CASSQAPADTQYF.